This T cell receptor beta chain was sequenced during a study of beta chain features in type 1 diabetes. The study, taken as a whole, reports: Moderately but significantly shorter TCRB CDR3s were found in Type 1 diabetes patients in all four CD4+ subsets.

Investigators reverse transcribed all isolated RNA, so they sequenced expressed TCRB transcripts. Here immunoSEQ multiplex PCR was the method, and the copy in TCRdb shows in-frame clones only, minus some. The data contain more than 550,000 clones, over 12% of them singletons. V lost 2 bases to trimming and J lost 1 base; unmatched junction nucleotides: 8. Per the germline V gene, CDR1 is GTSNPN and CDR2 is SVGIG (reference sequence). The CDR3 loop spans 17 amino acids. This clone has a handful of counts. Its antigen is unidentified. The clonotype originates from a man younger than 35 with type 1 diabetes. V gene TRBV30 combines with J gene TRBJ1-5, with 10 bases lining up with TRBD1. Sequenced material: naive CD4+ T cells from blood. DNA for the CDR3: TGTGCCTGGAGTCCGGGACAGGGGATGGGGAGCAATCAGCCCCAGCATTTT. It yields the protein CAWSPGQGMGSNQPQHF.